The clone carrying this T cell receptor beta chain has just a few counts. Its antigen is still unknown. Via MiXCR, TCRdb re-called the reads, giving one row per CDR3 protein. Of over 200,000 distinct CDR3 sequences in the sample, around 13% are singletons; the top ten hold 7.5% to 10%. Germline CDR1 is LGHDT and CDR2 is YNNKEL (reference sequence). The CDR3 loop spans 14 amino acids. Trimming stripped 5 bases from V and 2 bases from J, with 13 bases between. The data are from a study of T cell repertoires in cytomegalovirus infection. Study-wide results and limits: Summed frequency of shared TCR beta families picked out CMV carriers who also had the relevant HLA.

Sequencing input: PBMCs. The TCR originated in a human donor in good health (CMV status not recorded). Some clones in this sample may be carry-over from other donors' samples. The chain carries TRBV3-1 and TRBJ2-7, with a weak D call TRBD2 (5 bases). The CDR3 sequence: CASSAGGLPYEQYF. The CDR3 DNA sequence: TGTGCCAGCAGCGCCGGAGGCCTTCCCTACGAGCAGTACTTC.